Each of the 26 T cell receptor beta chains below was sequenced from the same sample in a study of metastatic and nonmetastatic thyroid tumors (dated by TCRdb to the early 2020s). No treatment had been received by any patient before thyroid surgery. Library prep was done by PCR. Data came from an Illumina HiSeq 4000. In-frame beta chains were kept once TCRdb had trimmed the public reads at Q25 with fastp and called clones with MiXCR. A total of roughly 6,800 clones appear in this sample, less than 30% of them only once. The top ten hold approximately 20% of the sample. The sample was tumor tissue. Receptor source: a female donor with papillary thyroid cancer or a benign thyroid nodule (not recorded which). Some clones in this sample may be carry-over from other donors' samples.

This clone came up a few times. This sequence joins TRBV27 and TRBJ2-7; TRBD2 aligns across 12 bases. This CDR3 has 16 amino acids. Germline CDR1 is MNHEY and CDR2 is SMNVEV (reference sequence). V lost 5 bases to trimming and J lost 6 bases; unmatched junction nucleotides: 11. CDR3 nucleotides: TGTGCCAGCAGTCACCGACTAGCGGGAGAGAGGTTCGAGCAGTACTTC. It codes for CASSHRLAGERFEQYF.

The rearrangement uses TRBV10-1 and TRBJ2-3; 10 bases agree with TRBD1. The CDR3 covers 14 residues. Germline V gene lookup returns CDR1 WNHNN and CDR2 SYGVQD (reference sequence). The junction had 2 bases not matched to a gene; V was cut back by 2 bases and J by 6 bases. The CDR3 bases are TGCGCCAGCAGTGAGGGACAGGGGGTTGATACGCAGTATTTT. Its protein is CASSEGQGVDTQYF.

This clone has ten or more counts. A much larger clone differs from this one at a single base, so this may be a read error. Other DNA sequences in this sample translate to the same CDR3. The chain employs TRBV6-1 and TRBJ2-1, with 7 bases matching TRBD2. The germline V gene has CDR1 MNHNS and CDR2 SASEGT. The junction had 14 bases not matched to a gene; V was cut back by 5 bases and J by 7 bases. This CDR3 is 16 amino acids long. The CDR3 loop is CASSRTGTSGVNEQFF. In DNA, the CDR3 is TGTGCCAGCAGTCGCACCGGGACCAGCGGGGTGAATGAGCAGTTCTTC.

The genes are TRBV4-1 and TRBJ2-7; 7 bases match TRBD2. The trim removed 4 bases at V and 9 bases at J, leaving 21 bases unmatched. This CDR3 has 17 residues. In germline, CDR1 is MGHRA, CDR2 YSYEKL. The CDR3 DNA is TGCGCCAGCAGCCCGGACGAGACCGCTAGCGGAAGGGATGCGCAGTACTTC. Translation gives CASSPDETASGRDAQYF.

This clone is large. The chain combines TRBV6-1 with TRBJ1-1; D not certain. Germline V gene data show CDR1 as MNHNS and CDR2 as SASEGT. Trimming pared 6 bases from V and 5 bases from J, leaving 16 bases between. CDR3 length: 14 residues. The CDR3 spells CASSPGPGGTEAFF. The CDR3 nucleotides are TGTGCCAGCAGCCCCGGGCCCGGTGGGACTGAAGCTTTCTTT.

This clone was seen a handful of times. The CDR3 region is CASSVGQGPWNTEAFF. In DNA form, the CDR3 reads TGTGCCAGCAGCGTAGGACAGGGCCCTTGGAACACTGAAGCTTTCTTT. The rearrangement uses TRBV6-1 and TRBJ1-1; the match to TRBD1 covers 8 bases. Trimming cost V 6 bases and J 1 base; bases outside gene matches: 10. The CDR3 length is 16 residues. CDR1 MNHNS and CDR2 SASEGT come from the germline V gene.

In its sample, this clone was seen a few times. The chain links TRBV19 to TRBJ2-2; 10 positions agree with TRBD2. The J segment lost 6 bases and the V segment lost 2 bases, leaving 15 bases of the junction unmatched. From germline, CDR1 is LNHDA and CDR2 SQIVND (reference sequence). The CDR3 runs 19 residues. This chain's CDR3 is CASSISAAFEAGGPGELFF. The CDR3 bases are TGTGCCAGTAGTATATCGGCGGCCTTCGAAGCGGGAGGGCCCGGGGAGCTGTTTTTT.

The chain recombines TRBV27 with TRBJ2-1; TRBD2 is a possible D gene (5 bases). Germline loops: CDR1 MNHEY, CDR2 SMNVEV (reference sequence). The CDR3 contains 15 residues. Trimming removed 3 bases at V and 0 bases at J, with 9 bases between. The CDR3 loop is CASSLRDSSYNEQFF. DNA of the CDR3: TGTGCCAGCAGTTTGAGGGATAGCTCCTACAATGAGCAGTTCTTC.

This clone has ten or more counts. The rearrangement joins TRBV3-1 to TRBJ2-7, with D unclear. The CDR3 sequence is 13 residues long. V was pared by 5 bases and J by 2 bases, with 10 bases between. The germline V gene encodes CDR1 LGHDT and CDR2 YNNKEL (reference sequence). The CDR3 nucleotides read TGTGCCAGCAGCGGCGGCCAGACCTACGAGCAGTACTTC. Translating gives CASSGGQTYEQYF.

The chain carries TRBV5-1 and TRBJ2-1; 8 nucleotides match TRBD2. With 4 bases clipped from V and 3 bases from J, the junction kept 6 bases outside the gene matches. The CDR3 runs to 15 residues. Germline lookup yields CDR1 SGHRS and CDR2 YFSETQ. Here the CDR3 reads CASSPALADYNEQFF. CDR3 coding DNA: TGCGCCAGCAGCCCTGCACTAGCGGACTACAATGAGCAGTTCTTC.

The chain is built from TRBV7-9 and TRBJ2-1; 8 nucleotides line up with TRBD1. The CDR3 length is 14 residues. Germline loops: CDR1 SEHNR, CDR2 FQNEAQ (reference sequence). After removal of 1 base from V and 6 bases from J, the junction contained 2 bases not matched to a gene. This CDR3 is CASSLGTGFNEQFF. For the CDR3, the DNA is TGTGCCAGCAGCTTAGGGACAGGGTTCAATGAGCAGTTCTTC.

The CDR3 is CASNPAQVGNTEAFF. CDR3 bases: TGTGCCAGCAATCCCGCCCAGGTGGGGAACACTGAAGCTTTCTTT. V usage is TRBV6-2 or TRBV6-3 and J usage is TRBJ1-1; no definite D call. The CDR3 covers 15 residues. Germline assignment: CDR1 MNHEY and CDR2 SVGEGT. Trimming stripped 7 bases from V and 1 base from J, with 16 bases between.

The CDR3 spells CASSLELAGADYEQYF. The CDR3 region has the DNA TGTGCCAGCAGTTTAGAGCTAGCGGGAGCAGACTACGAGCAGTACTTC. The gene calls are TRBV28 and TRBJ2-7; 10 nucleotides line up with TRBD2. Germline V gene lookup returns CDR1 MDHEN and CDR2 SYDVKM. The CDR3 totals 16 residues. The J segment lost 3 bases and the V segment lost 2 bases, leaving 7 bases of the junction unmatched.

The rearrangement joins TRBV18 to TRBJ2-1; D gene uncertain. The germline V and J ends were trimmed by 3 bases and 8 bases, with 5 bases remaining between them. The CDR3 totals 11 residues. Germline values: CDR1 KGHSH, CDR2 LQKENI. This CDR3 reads CASSPSYEQFF. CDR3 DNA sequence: TGTGCCAGCTCACCTTCGTATGAGCAGTTCTTC. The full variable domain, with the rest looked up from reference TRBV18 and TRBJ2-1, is NAGVMQNPRHLVRRRGQEARLRCSPMKGHSHVYWYRQLPEEGLKFMVYLQKENIIDESGMPKERFSAEFPKEGPSILRIQQVVRGDSAAYFCASSPSYEQFFGPGTRLTVL.

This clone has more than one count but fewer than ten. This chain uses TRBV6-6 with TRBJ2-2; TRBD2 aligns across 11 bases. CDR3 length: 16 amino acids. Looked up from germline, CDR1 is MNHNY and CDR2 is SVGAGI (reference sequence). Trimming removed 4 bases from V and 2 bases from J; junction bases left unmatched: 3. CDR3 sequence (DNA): TGTGCCAGCAGTTCTCTAGCGGGGGGCAACACCGGGGAGCTGTTTTTT. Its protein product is CASSSLAGGNTGELFF.

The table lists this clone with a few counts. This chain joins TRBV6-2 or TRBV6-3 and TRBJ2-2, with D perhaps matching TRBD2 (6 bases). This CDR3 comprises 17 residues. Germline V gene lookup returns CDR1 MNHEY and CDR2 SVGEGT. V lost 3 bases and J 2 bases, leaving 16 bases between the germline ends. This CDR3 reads CASSYSQGGANTGELFF. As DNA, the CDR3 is TGTGCCAGCAGTTATTCTCAGGGAGGTGCCAACACCGGGGAGCTGTTTTTT.

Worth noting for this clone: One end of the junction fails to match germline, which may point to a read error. CDR3 region: CVSGPRGGLPQHF. DNA of the CDR3: TGTGTCAGCGGTCCCCGTGGGGGTTTGCCCCAGCATTTT. The chain uses TRBV6-1 and TRBJ1-5; D possibly corresponds to TRBD1 (5 bases). Germline V gene sequence: CDR1 MNHNS, CDR2 SASEGT. The CDR3 contains 13 residues.

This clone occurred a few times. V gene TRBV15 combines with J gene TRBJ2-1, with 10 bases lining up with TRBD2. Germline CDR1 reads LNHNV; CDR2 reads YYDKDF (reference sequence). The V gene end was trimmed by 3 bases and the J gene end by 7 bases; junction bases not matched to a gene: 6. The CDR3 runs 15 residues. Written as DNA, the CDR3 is TGTGCCACCAGCAGCCTCGGACTAGCGGAGAATGAGCAGTTCTTC. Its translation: CATSSLGLAENEQFF.

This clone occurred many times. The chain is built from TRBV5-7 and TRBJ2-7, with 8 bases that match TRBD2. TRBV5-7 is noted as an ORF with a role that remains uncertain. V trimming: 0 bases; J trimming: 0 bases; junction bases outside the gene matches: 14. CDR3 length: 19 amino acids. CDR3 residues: CASSLGARGSGGLSYEQYF. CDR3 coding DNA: TGTGCCAGCAGCTTGGGCGCGAGGGGGAGCGGGGGCCTCTCCTACGAGCAGTACTTC.

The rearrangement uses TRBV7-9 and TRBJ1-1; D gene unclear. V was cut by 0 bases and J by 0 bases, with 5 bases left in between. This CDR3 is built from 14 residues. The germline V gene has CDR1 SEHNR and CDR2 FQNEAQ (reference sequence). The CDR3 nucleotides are TGTGCCAGCAGCTTAGCGGCCCTGAACACTGAAGCTTTCTTT. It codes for CASSLAALNTEAFF.

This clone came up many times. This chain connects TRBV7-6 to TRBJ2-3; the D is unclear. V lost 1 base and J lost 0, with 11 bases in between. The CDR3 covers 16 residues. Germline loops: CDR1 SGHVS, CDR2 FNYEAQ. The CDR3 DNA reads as TGTGCCAGCAGCTTAGGGATTCGCTATAGCACAGATACGCAGTATTTT. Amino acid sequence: CASSLGIRYSTDTQYF.

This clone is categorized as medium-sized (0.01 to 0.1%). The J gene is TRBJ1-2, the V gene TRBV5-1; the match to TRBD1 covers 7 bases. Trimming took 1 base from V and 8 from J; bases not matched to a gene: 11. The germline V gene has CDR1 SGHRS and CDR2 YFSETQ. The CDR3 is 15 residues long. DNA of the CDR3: TGCGCCAGCAGCTTGACAGGGGTGAGGGAAAGAGGCTACACCTTC. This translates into CASSLTGVRERGYTF.

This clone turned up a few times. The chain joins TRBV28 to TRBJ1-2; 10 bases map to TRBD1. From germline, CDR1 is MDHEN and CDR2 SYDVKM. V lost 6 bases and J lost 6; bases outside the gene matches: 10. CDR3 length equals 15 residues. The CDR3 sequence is CASRGMDRGINGYTF. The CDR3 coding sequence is TGTGCCAGCAGGGGAATGGACAGGGGGATTAATGGCTACACCTTC.

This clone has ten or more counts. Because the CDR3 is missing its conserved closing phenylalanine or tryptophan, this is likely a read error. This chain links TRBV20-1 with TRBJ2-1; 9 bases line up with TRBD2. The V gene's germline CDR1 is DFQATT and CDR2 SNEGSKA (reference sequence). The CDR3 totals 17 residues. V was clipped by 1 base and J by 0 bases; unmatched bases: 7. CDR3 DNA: TGCAGTGCTAGAGCGAGCGGGGGGTCCACCTCCTACAATGAGCAGTTCCTC. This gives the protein CSARASGGSTSYNEQFL.

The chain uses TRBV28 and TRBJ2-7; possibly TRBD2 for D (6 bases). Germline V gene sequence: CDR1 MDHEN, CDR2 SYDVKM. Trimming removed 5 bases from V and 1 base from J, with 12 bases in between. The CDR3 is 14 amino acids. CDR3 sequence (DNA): TGTGCCAGCAGTCAACTCGGGACTTCCTACGAGCAGTACTTC. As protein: CASSQLGTSYEQYF.

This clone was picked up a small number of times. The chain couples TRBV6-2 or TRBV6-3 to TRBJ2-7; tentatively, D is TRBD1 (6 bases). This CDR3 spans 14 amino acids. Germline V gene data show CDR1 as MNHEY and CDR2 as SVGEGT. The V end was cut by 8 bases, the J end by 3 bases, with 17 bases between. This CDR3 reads CASSGASRYYEQYF. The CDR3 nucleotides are TGTGCCAGCTCAGGGGCTAGCCGATACTACGAGCAGTACTTC.